One sample yielded the 21 T cell receptor beta chains listed below, sequenced in a study of blood T cell repertoires in COVID-19. Sequencing used immunoSEQ multiplex PCR; TCRdb keeps in-frame clones, though not all of them. The sample comprises 100,000 to 150,000 clones, 75% to 90% of which are singletons, and 2% to 3% rests with the top ten. The sequencing sample was made of peripheral blood. These receptors all stem from a man aged 50-59 years with active COVID-19.

The V call is TRBV2, the J call TRBJ2-1; 7 positions match TRBD2. Germline loops: CDR1 SNHLY, CDR2 FYNNEI. V trimming: 3 bases; J trimming: 0 bases; junction bases outside the gene matches: 11. The CDR3 spans 18 residues. CDR3 bases: TGTGCCAGCAGTGAGTTTGGGGGGGGTCTCAGCTCCTACAATGAGCAGTTCTTC. This sequence encodes CASSEFGGGLSSYNEQFF.

The V and J genes are TRBV7-9 and TRBJ1-4; 7 bases fit TRBD1. Per the germline V gene, CDR1 is SEHNR and CDR2 is FQNEAQ (reference sequence). The CDR3 consists of 15 residues. J gave up 8 bases and V 5 bases, and 11 bases lay outside the gene matches. The CDR3 nucleotides are TGTGCCAGCAGCGCCCGCAGGGACAGAGGGGAAAAACTGTTTTTT. Its protein is CASSARRDRGEKLFF.

This chain links TRBV10-3 with TRBJ1-1; possible D gene TRBD1, 5 bases. The CDR3 is made up of 13 amino acids. In germline, CDR1 is ENHRY, CDR2 SYGVKD. V dropped 5 bases and J dropped 1 base, with 8 bases sitting between them. The chain's CDR3 is CAISQQENTEAFF. In DNA, the CDR3 is TGTGCCATCAGTCAACAGGAGAACACTGAAGCTTTCTTT.

The chain joins TRBV5-1 to TRBJ2-7; D may be TRBD1 (6 bases). The CDR3 length is 14 residues. Germline CDR1 and CDR2: SGHRS and YFSETQ. The germline V and J ends were trimmed by 0 bases and 2 bases, with 9 bases remaining between them. CDR3 DNA: TGCGCCAGCAGCTTGGTAGAGGGGGCCTACGAGCAGTACTTC. Protein sequence: CASSLVEGAYEQYF.

A single count supports this clone. The DNA for the CDR3 is TGCAGCGTTGGACGGCGAGGGCGTAACTATGGCTACACCTTC. Its translation is CSVGRRGRNYGYTF. The rearrangement uses TRBV29-1 and TRBJ1-2; no firm D call. Looked up from germline, CDR1 is SQVTM and CDR2 is ANQGSEA. This CDR3 comprises 14 residues. Trimming left V 4 bases short and J 1 base short, with 13 bases between.

The chain has TRBV12-3 or TRBV12-4 and TRBJ1-3, with D unclear. Trimming removed 6 bases at V and 7 bases at J, with 13 bases between. The CDR3 totals 13 residues. The CDR3 reads CASSQAEGNTIYF. CDR3 nucleotides: TGTGCCAGCAGCCAGGCGGAGGGTAACACCATATATTTT.

Of note for this clone: The same CDR3 can be traced to other DNA sequences in this sample. The chain combines TRBV12-3 or TRBV12-4 with TRBJ1-6; no definite D call. The V end was cut by 6 bases, the J end by 6 bases, with 9 bases between. There are 13 residues in the CDR3. CDR3 sequence reads: CASRTGSNSPLHF. DNA for the CDR3: TGTGCCAGCAGAACGGGGTCTAATTCACCCCTCCACTTT.

The chain employs TRBV24-1 and TRBJ2-1; 8 bases fit TRBD2. This CDR3 region has 15 residues. Germline CDR1 reads KGHDR; CDR2 reads SFDVKD. Germline trimming cut 1 base from V and 5 bases from J; bases unmatched to any gene: 3. As DNA, the CDR3 is TGTGCCACCAGTGATTTTCAGCGGGGGAACAATGAGCAGTTCTTC. Translated: CATSDFQRGNNEQFF.

The chain couples TRBV7-2 to TRBJ2-7, with D possibly being TRBD2 (5 bases). The CDR3 is 13 residues long. Trimming removed 1 base from V and 3 bases from J, with 7 bases in between. The V gene's germline CDR1 is SGHTA and CDR2 FQGNSA. The CDR3 sequence: CASSLGRSYEQYF. The CDR3 coding sequence is TGTGCCAGCAGCTTAGGGAGGAGCTACGAGCAGTACTTC.

The chain is built from TRBV29-1 and TRBJ2-3; TRBD2 is a possible D gene (5 bases). Germline V gene data show CDR1 as SQVTM and CDR2 as ANQGSEA. The length of the CDR3 is 15 residues. V was clipped by 3 bases and J by 1 base, with 14 bases between them. CDR3 amino acids: CSVEAGEAGTDTQYF. In nucleotides, the CDR3 is TGCAGCGTTGAGGCCGGCGAAGCGGGCACAGATACGCAGTATTTT.

The J gene is TRBJ1-5, the V gene TRBV7-2, with 8 nucleotides matching TRBD1. Per the germline V gene, CDR1 is SGHTA and CDR2 is FQGNSA. The J segment lost 6 bases and the V segment lost 4 bases, leaving 5 bases of the junction unmatched. The CDR3 has 14 amino acids. CDR3 loop: CASSSDRGSQPQHF. CDR3 nucleotide sequence: TGTGCCAGCAGCTCCGACAGGGGTAGTCAGCCCCAGCATTTT.

This chain links TRBV3-1 (or the pseudogene TRBV3-2) with TRBJ2-1, with 7 bases fitting TRBD2. With V trimmed by 2 bases and J by 5 bases, 9 bases remained unmatched. This CDR3 region has 16 residues. Germline CDR1 and CDR2: LGHDT and YNNKEL (reference sequence). CDR3 sequence reads: CASSQFSGTKNNEQFF. The CDR3 DNA follows: TGTGCCAGCAGCCAATTCTCCGGGACTAAAAACAATGAGCAGTTCTTC.

The rearrangement uses TRBV3-1 (or the pseudogene TRBV3-2) and TRBJ1-1; maybe TRBD1 (5 bases). The CDR3 sequence is 15 residues long. Germline V gene lookup returns CDR1 LGHDT and CDR2 YNNKEL (reference sequence). V gave up 4 bases and J gave up 1 base, with 13 bases separating them. CDR3 residues: CASSLGGRKNTEAFF. CDR3 nucleotide sequence: TGTGCCAGCAGCCTCGGGGGAAGGAAGAACACTGAAGCTTTCTTT.

The genes are TRBV14 and TRBJ1-2, with D maybe TRBD1 (5 bases). The CDR3 loop spans 13 amino acids. CDR1 is SGHDN and CDR2 is FVKESK in the germline V gene. V dropped 1 base and J dropped 4 bases, with 7 bases sitting between them. The CDR3: CASSQGQFYGYTF. For the CDR3, the DNA is TGTGCCAGCAGCCAAGGACAGTTCTATGGCTACACCTTC. The full variable domain, with the rest looked up from reference TRBV14 and TRBJ1-2, is EAGVTQFPSHSVIEKGQTVTLRCDPISGHDNLYWYRRVMGKEIKFLLHFVKESKQDESGMPNNRFLAERTGGTYSTLKVQPAELEDSGVYFCASSQGQFYGYTFGSGTRLTVV.

This clone was recorded only once. The gene calls are TRBV3-1 (or the pseudogene TRBV3-2) and TRBJ1-1, with 8 positions matching TRBD1. The junction had 6 bases not matched to a gene; V was cut back by 0 bases and J by 6 bases. The germline V gene encodes CDR1 LGHDT and CDR2 YNNKEL (reference sequence). The CDR3 sequence is 15 residues long. The CDR3 reads CASSQDLRTGPEAFF. DNA for the CDR3: TGTGCCAGCAGCCAAGATCTTCGGACAGGGCCTGAAGCTTTCTTT.

V usage is TRBV6-6 and J usage is TRBJ1-2; weak D call: TRBD1 (6 bases). The ends were cut back, 2 bases at V and 5 bases at J, with 15 bases in the middle. This CDR3 has 15 residues. The germline V gene has CDR1 MNHNY and CDR2 SVGAGI (reference sequence). Here the CDR3 reads CASSYRTQGYYGYTF. As DNA, the CDR3 is TGTGCCAGCAGTTACCGCACACAGGGTTATTATGGCTACACCTTC.

This clone was recorded only once. The chain employs TRBV3-1 (or the pseudogene TRBV3-2) and TRBJ2-2; TRBD2 might be the D (6 bases). The ends were cut back, 4 bases at V and 2 bases at J, with 11 bases in the middle. Per germline, CDR1 LGHDT and CDR2 YNNKEL (reference sequence). The CDR3 length is 15 residues. For the CDR3, the DNA is TGTGCCAGCAGCCTAGCCGGGGGAAACACCGGGGAGCTGTTTTTT. Amino acids: CASSLAGGNTGELFF.

The chain recombines TRBV6-5 with TRBJ2-3; 11 bases are a match to TRBD2. Germline CDR1 reads MNHEY; CDR2 reads SVGAGI. Losses at the gene ends were 6 bases for V and 6 bases for J; bases not matched to a gene: 5. The CDR3 loop spans 14 amino acids. The CDR3 DNA follows: TGTGCCAGCAGCTTAGCGGGGGGGCCGGATACGCAGTATTTT. It translates to CASSLAGGPDTQYF.

This clone was detected a few times. V usage is TRBV18 and J usage is TRBJ1-1; possible D gene TRBD1, 5 bases. CDR1 KGHSH and CDR2 LQKENI come from the germline V gene. The CDR3 spans 13 residues. V lost 3 bases, J lost 4 bases, and 9 bases lay in between. As DNA, the CDR3 is TGTGCCAGCTCACCGCGGACAACCACTGAAGCTTTCTTT. Translated, it gives CASSPRTTTEAFF.

This clone has just one count. This chain uses TRBV6-2 or TRBV6-3 with TRBJ2-1; possible D gene TRBD2, 5 bases. The CDR3 consists of 15 residues. The V gene's germline CDR1 is MNHEY and CDR2 SVGEGT. Trimming cost V 5 bases and J 7 bases, with 18 bases left between them. Here the CDR3 DNA reads TGTGCCAGCAGTACCGCCGGGATCAAAGGAAATGAGCAGTTCTTC. Translated: CASSTAGIKGNEQFF.

This rearrangement joins TRBV7-9 to TRBJ2-3; the match to TRBD1 covers 9 bases. The CDR3 totals 17 residues. J was trimmed by 4 bases and V by 5 bases; bases with no gene match: 13. CDR1 SEHNR and CDR2 FQNEAQ come from the germline V gene (reference sequence). CDR3 nucleotides: TGTGCCAGCAGCATAAACAGGGGGCTAGTTGGGGCAGATACGCAGTATTTT. This encodes CASSINRGLVGADTQYF.